The rows below give T cell receptor beta chains drawn from one sample of a study of CD8 T cells in Susac syndrome. One entry per CDR3 protein, called by TCRdb with MiXCR from the immunoSEQ multiplex PCR reads. The sample lists some 240,000 distinct CDR3 sequences, almost 97% occurring once. What was sequenced was CD4+ T cells from PBMCs. The receptors were gathered from a human donor with Susac syndrome. The CDR3 runs from the conserved cysteine through the conserved F or W. A D gene is named only where the DNA matches it firmly. Only some rows state a clone size, as once, few, many or a class for expanded clones.

TRBJ2-7 | NA | TRBD2 | TRBV20-1 | TGCAGTGCTAGAGGAGCGGGACTAGCGGGAGGGTTGTCCTACGAGCAGTACTTC | CSARGAGLAGGLSYEQYF
TRBJ2-7 | NA | TRBD2 | TRBV3-1 | TGTGCCAGCAGCCAAGCACTAGCGGGAGGCTACGAGCAGTACTTC | CASSQALAGGYEQYF
TRBJ2-3 | NA | NA | TRBV7-9 | TGTGCCAGCAGCTTAACCCTCAACACAGATACGCAGTATTTT | CASSLTLNTDTQYF
TRBJ1-1 | NA | NA | TRBV6-5 | TGTGCCAGCACCTCGGGGGTCAAGAACACTGAAGCTTTCTTT | CASTSGVKNTEAFF
TRBJ2-1 | NA | NA | TRBV18 | TGTGCCAGCTCATTGAGGCAGGCCTACAATGAGCAGTTCTTC | CASSLRQAYNEQFF
TRBJ1-4 | once | NA | TRBV5-1 | TGCGCCAGCAGCCCTGCAGGGTCGACTAATGAAAAACTGTTTTTT | CASSPAGSTNEKLFF
TRBJ1-1 | NA | NA | TRBV15 | TGTGCCACCGGGTATCCGAACACTGAAGCTTTCTTT | CATGYPNTEAFF
TRBJ1-1 | NA | TRBD1 | TRBV6-6 | TGTGCCAGCAGCGGACAGGGGAACACTGAAGCTTTCTTT | CASSGQGNTEAFF
TRBJ2-6 | few | NA | TRBV7-6 | TGTGCCAGCAGTCAGCCAGGGGCTGGGGCCAACGTCCTGACTTTC | CASSQPGAGANVLTF
TRBJ2-1 | NA | NA | TRBV5-1 | TGCGCCAGCGGCCGGGACTCAACCTACAATGAGCAGTTCTTC | CASGRDSTYNEQFF
TRBJ2-7 | NA | TRBD1 | TRBV7-2 | TGTGCCAGCAGCTTGGGACAGGGAGTCGAGCAGTACTTC | CASSLGQGVEQYF
TRBJ1-1 | NA | TRBD1 | TRBV28 | TGTGCCAGCAGTGGGGCAGGGGGTTGGTACACTGAAGCTTTCTTT | CASSGAGGWYTEAFF
TRBJ2-1 | once | TRBD2 | TRBV3-1 | TGTGCCAGCAGCCAGGGAAGCGGGAGAAGGGGTGAGCAGTTCTTC | CASSQGSGRRGEQFF
TRBJ1-2 | NA | NA | TRBV2 | TGTGCCAGCAGTGACAGGGTCGGTTATGGCTACACCTTC | CASSDRVGYGYTF
TRBJ1-2 | NA | NA | TRBV4-1 | TGCGCCAGCAGCCAAGATATGGCAGCCCCCTATGGCTACACCTTC | CASSQDMAAPYGYTF
TRBJ1-2 | NA | NA | TRBV19 | TGTGCCAGTGCCCTTGGGAGCTATGGCTACACCTTC | CASALGSYGYTF
TRBJ2-4 | NA | NA | TRBV28 | TGTGCCAGCAGTTTAATCCTAGATCTCAAAAACATTCAGTACTTC | CASSLILDLKNIQYF
TRBJ2-2 | NA | TRBD1 | TRBV5-1 | TGCGCCAGCAGGTTACGGGACAGGGAAACCGGGGAGCTGTTTTTT | CASRLRDRETGELFF
TRBJ2-2 | NA | NA | TRBV25-1 | TGTGCCAGCAGTGAATATCTGTCCACCGGGGAGCTGTTTTTT | CASSEYLSTGELFF
TRBJ1-5 | NA | NA | TRBV19 | TGTGCCAGTAGTATAGAAAGTGGTCAGCCCCAGCATTTT | CASSIESGQPQHF
TRBJ1-3 | NA | NA | TRBV9 | TGTGCCAGCAGCACCAGATTCGACAGACACTCTGGAAACACCATATATTTT | CASSTRFDRHSGNTIYF
TRBJ2-3 | NA | TRBD2 | TRBV9 | TGTGCCAGCAGCGTAGGAGCTAGCGGGATGAGCACAGATACGCAGTATTTT | CASSVGASGMSTDTQYF
TRBJ2-7 | NA | TRBD2 | TRBV28 | TGTGCCAGCAGTATCCTCACCGGGACTAGCGGGTACGAGCAGTACTTC | CASSILTGTSGYEQYF
TRBJ1-1 | NA | TRBD1 | TRBV15 | TGTGCCACCAGCAGAGGATTCAGGGGGTCTGGCACTGAAGCTTTCTTT | CATSRGFRGSGTEAFF
TRBJ2-2 | NA | NA | TRBV24-1 | TGTGCCACCAGTGATCGGGGTTACACCGGGGAGCTGTTTTTT | CATSDRGYTGELFF
TRBJ2-3 | NA | TRBD1 | TRBV7-6 | TGTGCCAGCAGCTTAATTATGGGACAGGGGGCCGTCCCGCAGTATTTT | CASSLIMGQGAVPQYF
TRBJ2-7 | NA | TRBD2 | TRBV6-1 | TGTGCCAGCAGCCCCGCCCTGCGGGGGAGCTCCTACGAGCAGTACTTC | CASSPALRGSSYEQYF
TRBJ2-3 | NA | TRBD2 | TRBV5-4 | TGTGCCAGCAGCCCGACTAGCGGGAGAGAGGATACGCAGTATTTT | CASSPTSGREDTQYF
TRBJ2-1 | NA | TRBD2 | TRBV5-1 | TGCGCCAGCAGCTTGGGGGCTAGCGGGAGACTGAGTGAGCAGTTCTTC | CASSLGASGRLSEQFF
TRBJ1-6 | NA | NA | TRBV20-1 | TGCAGTGCTGCAGACGGCTACTATAATTCACCCCTCCACTTT | CSAADGYYNSPLHF
TRBJ2-4 | NA | NA | TRBV12-3/TRBV12-4 | TGTGCCAGCAGTTTAAGGGGTGGCAAAAACATTCAGTACTTC | CASSLRGGKNIQYF
TRBJ2-2 | NA | NA | TRBV7-2 | TGTGCCAGCAGCTTAGGGCATTTCACCGGGGAGCTGTTTTTT | CASSLGHFTGELFF
TRBJ2-7 | once | TRBD2 | TRBV4-1 | TGCGCCAGCACCGACCTTAGCGGGAGTTCGCTCGAGCAGTACTTC | CASTDLSGSSLEQYF
TRBJ2-7 | NA | TRBD2 | TRBV20-1 | TGCAGTGCTCCTTTAGCGGGAGGGAACGAGCAGTACTTC | CSAPLAGGNEQYF
TRBJ2-3 | NA | NA | TRBV20-1 | TGCAGTGCTAGAAACCCGGGGGCGGATACGCAGTATTTT | CSARNPGADTQYF
TRBJ2-5 | NA | NA | TRBV12-3/TRBV12-4 | TGTGCCAGCAGTTCCCGGGGGAGGTCGCAAGAGACCCAGTACTTC | CASSSRGRSQETQYF
TRBJ2-7 | NA | NA | TRBV7-8 | TGTGCCAGCAGCTTAGCGGCTGCTCAGGGGAGGTACGAGCAGTACTTC | CASSLAAAQGRYEQYF
TRBJ2-2 | NA | NA | TRBV12-3/TRBV12-4 | TGTGCCAGCAGTCGAAAAACCGGGGAGCTGTTTTTT | CASSRKTGELFF
TRBJ2-3 | NA | NA | TRBV5-1 | TGCGCCAGCAGCAGGAGGACGGTCAATCAATACACAGATACGCAGTATTTT | CASSRRTVNQYTDTQYF
TRBJ2-3 | NA | NA | TRBV20-1 | TGCAGTACAGGGCAGGGGGGGATAGATACGCAGTATTTT | CSTGQGGIDTQYF
TRBJ1-5 | once | NA | TRBV12-3/TRBV12-4 | TGTGCCAGCACGTGGCGGGTGGGCAATCAGCCCCAGCATTTT | CASTWRVGNQPQHF
TRBJ2-1 | NA | NA | TRBV11-2 | TGTGCCAGCAGCCGAGGGCGGGGAAGCTACCCAACTGAGCAGTTCTTC | CASSRGRGSYPTEQFF